This T cell receptor beta chain comes out of a study of shared clonotypes between healthy human individuals. Overall study results and limits: Among the subsets, naive ones generally showed larger estimated richness than memory ones.

CDR1 and CDR2 from the germline V gene are SGHRS and YFSETQ. Trimming cost V 0 bases and J 3 bases, with 9 bases left between them. CDR3 length: 15 residues. Splitting of each subset's genomic DNA was done evenly across several immunoSEQ plates. Produced via immunoSEQ multiplex PCR; TCRdb's table is partial and in-frame only. The sample includes 780,000 or so clones, over 60% seen only once; the top ten take more than 1.5%. This clone was seen more than once but under ten times. As yet, its antigen is unknown. V gene TRBV5-1 combines with J gene TRBJ2-2; possibly TRBD2 for D (6 bases). Sequenced sample: memory CD4+ T cells sorted from blood. Subset noted: CD45RA-negative fraction. The sequence was obtained from a woman in her twenties or thirties in good health. The CDR3, as DNA: TGCGCCAGCAGCTTGGCTAGCGCCTACACCGGGGAGCTGTTTTTT. Amino acid sequence: CASSLASAYTGELFF.